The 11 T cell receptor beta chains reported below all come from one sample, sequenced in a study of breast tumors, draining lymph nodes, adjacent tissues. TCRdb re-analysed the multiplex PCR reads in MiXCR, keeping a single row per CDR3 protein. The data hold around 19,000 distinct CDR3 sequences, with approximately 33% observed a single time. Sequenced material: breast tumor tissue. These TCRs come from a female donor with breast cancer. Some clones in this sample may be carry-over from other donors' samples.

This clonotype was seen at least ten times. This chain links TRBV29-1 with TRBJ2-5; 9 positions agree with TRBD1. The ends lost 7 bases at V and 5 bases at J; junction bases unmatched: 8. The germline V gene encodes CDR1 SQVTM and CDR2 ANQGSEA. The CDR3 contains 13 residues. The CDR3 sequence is CSAATGGQETQYF. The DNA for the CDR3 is TGCAGCGCTGCAACAGGGGGCCAGGAGACCCAGTACTTC. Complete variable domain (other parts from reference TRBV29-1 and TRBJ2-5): SAVISQKPSRDICQRGTSLTIQCQVDSQVTMMFWYRQQPGQSLTLIATANQGSEATYESGFVIDKFPISRPNLTFSTLTVSNMSPEDSSIYLCSAATGGQETQYFGPGTRLLVL.

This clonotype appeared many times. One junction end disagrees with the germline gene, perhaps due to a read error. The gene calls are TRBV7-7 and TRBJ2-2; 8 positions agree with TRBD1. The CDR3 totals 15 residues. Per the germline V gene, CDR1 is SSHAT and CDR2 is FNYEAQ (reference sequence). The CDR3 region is CASSLGQGNTGELFF. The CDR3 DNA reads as TGTGCTAGCAGCTTAGGACAGGGGAACACCGGGGAGCTGTTTTTT. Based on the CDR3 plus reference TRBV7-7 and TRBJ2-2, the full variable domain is GAGVSQSPRYKVTKRGQDVTLRCDPISSHATLYWYQQALGQGPEFLTYFNYEAQPDKSGLPSDRFSAERPEGSISTLTIQRTEQRDSAMYRCASSLGQGNTGELFFGEGSRLTVL.

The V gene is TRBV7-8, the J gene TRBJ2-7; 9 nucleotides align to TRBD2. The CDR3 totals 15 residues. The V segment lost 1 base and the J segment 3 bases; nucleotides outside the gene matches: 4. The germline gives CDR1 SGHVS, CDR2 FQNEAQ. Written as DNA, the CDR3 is TGTGCCAGCAGCTTAGATGCTAGCGGGATCTACGAGCAGTACTTC. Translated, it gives CASSLDASGIYEQYF.

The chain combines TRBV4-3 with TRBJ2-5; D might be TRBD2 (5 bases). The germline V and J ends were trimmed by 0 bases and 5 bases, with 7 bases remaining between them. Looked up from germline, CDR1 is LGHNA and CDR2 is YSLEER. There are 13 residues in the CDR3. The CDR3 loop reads CASSQDRRETQYF. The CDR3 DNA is TGCGCCAGCAGCCAAGATAGGAGGGAGACCCAGTACTTC.

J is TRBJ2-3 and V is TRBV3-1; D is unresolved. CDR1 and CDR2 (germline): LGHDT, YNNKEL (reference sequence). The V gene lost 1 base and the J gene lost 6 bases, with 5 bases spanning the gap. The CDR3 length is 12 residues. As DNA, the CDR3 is TGTGCCAGCAGCCAAGTTGAGGATACGCAGTATTTT. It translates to CASSQVEDTQYF.

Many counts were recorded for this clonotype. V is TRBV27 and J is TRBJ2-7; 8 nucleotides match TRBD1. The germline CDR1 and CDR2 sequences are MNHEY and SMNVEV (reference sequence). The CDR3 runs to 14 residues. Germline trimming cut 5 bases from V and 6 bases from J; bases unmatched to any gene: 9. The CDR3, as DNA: TGTGCCAGCAGTGTTAACAGGGGGTGGGCCGAGCAGTACTTC. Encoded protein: CASSVNRGWAEQYF.

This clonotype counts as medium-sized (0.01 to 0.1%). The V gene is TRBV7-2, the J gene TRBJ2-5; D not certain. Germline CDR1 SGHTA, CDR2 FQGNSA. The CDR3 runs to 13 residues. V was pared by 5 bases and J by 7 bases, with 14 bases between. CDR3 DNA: TGTGCCAGCAGCCGTACTGGTCGGCTGACCCAGTACTTC. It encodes CASSRTGRLTQYF. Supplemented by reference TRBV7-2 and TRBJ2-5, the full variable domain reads GAGVSQSPSNKVTEKGKDVELRCDPISGHTALYWYRQSLGQGLEFLIYFQGNSAPDKSGLPSDRFSAERTGGSVSTLTIQRTQQEDSAVYLCASSRTGRLTQYFGPGTRLLVL.

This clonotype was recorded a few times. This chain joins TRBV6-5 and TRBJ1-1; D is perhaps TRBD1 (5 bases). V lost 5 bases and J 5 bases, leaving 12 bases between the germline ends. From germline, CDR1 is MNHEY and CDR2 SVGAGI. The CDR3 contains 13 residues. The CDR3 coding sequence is TGTGCCAGCAGTCCCGGGGGAGGAACTGAAGCTTTCTTT. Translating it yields CASSPGGGTEAFF.

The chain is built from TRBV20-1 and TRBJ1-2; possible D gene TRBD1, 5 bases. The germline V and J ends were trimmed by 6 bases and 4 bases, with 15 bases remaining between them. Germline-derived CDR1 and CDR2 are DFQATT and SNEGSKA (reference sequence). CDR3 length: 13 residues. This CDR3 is CSARRGVGYGYTF. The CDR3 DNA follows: TGCAGTGCCAGGAGAGGGGTGGGCTATGGCTACACCTTC.

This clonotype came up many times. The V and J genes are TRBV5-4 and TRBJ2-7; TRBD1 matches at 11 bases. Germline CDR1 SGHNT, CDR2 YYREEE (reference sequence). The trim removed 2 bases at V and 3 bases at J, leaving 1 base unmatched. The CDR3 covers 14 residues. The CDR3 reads CASSFGTGGYEQYF. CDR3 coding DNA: TGTGCCAGCAGCTTCGGGACAGGGGGCTACGAGCAGTACTTC.

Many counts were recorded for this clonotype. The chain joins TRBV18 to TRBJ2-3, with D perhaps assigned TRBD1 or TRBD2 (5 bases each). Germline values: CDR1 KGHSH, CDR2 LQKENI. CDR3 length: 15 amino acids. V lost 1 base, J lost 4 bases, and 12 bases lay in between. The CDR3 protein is CASSPQHGTSDTQYF. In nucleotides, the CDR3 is TGTGCCAGCTCACCACAGCACGGGACGTCAGATACGCAGTATTTT.